Following are 2 T cell receptor beta chains from one sample sequenced in a study of T-cell memory formation after mild COVID-19. TCRdb analysed the 5' RACE reads with MiXCR anew, one entry per CDR3 protein. The sample has 140,000 to 150,000 distinct CDR3 sequences; under 25% are singletons. Source material: PBMCs or a T cell subset sorted from them (not recorded which). The receptor source for this set is an adult woman who had mild COVID-19 (a few samples of this study predate the infection). Cell type and time point are not known.

The J gene is TRBJ2-7, the V gene TRBV29-1; TRBD1 aligns across 7 bases. Germline CDR1 and CDR2: SQVTM and ANQGSEA. V lost 7 bases, J lost 2 bases, and 8 bases stayed unmatched. The CDR3 length is 13 residues. Written as DNA, the CDR3 is TGCAGCGCCGAAGCCGGGACAGCCTACGAGCAGTACTTC. Its protein is CSAEAGTAYEQYF.

In the case of this clonotype: In this CDR3 the conserved last residue, phenylalanine or tryptophan, is missing, so a read error is likely. V is TRBV9 and J is TRBJ2-5; 8 nucleotides align to TRBD2. Losses at the gene ends were 0 bases for V and 0 bases for J; bases not matched to a gene: 7. From germline, CDR1 is SGDLS and CDR2 YYNGEE. The CDR3 covers 17 residues. The CDR3 coding sequence is TGTGCCAGCAGCGTAGCTACGGGGACTAGAAACCAAGAGACCCAGTACTAC. Encoded protein: CASSVATGTRNQETQYY.